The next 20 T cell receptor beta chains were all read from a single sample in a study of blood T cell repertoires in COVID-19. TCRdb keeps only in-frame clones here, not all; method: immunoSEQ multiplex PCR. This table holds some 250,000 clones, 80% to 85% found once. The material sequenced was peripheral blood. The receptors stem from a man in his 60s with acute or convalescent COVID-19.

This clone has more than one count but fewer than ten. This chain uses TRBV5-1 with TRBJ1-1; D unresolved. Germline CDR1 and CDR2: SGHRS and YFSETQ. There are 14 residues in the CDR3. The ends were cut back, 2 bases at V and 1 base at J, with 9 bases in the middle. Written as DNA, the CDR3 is TGCGCCAGCAGCTTTGGTCCGGGGAACACTGAAGCTTTCTTT. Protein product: CASSFGPGNTEAFF.

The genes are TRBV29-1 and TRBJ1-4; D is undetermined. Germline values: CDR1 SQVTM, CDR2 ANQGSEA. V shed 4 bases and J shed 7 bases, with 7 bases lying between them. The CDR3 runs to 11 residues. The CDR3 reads CSVVSREKLFF. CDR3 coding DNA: TGCAGCGTTGTGTCTCGTGAAAAACTGTTTTTT.

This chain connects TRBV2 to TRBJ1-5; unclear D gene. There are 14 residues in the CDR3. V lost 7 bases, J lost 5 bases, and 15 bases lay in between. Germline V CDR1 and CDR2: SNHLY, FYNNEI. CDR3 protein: CASNEGGWDQPQHF. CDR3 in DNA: TGTGCCAGCAACGAGGGAGGATGGGATCAGCCCCAGCATTTT.

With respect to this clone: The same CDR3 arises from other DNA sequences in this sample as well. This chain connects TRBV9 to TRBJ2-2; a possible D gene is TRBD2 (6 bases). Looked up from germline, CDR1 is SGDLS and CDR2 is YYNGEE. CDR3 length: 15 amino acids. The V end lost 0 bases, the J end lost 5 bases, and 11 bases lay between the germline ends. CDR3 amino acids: CASSVGRGTTGELFF. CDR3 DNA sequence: TGTGCCAGCAGCGTAGGCAGAGGGACTACCGGGGAGCTGTTTTTT.

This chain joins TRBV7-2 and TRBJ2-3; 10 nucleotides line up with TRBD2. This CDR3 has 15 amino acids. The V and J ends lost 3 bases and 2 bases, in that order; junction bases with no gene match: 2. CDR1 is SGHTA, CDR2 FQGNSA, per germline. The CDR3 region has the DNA TGTGCCAGCAGCTTTAGCGGGGGGCTCACAGATACGCAGTATTTT. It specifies CASSFSGGLTDTQYF.

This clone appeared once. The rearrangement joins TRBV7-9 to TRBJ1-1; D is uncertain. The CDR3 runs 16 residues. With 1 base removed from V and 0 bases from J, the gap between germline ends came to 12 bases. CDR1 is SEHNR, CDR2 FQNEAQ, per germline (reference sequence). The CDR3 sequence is CASSLGSEAMNTEAFF. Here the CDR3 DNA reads TGTGCCAGCAGCTTAGGATCCGAGGCTATGAACACTGAAGCTTTCTTT.

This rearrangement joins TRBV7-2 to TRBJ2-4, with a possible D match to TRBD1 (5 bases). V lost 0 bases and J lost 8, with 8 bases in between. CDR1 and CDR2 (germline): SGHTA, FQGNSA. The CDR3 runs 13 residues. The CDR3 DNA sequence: TGTGCCAGCAGCTTAGCGCCCAGGGACATTCAGTACTTC. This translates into CASSLAPRDIQYF.

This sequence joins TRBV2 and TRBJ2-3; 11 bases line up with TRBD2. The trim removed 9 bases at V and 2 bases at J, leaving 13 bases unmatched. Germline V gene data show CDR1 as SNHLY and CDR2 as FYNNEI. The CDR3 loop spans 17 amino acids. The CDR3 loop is CARNTIPSGGTTDTQYF. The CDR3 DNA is TGTGCCAGAAACACAATACCTAGCGGGGGGACCACAGATACGCAGTATTTT.

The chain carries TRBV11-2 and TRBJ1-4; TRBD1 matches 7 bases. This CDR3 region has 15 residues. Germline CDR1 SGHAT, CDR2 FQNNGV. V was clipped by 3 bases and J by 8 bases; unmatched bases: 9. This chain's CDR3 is CASSLGQRVEEKLFF. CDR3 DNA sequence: TGTGCCAGCAGCTTGGGACAGCGGGTTGAGGAAAAACTGTTTTTT.

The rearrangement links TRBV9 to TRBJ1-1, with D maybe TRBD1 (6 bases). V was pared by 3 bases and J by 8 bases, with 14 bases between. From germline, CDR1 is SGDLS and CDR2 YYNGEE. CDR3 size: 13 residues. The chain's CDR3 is CASSAIPDREAFF. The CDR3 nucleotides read TGTGCCAGCAGCGCGATCCCCGACAGGGAAGCTTTCTTT.

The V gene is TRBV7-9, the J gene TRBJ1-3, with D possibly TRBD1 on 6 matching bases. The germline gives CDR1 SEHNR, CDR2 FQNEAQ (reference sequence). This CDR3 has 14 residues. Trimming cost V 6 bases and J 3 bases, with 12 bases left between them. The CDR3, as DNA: TGTGCCAGCAGATTGGGGGCGGTTGGAAACACCATATATTTT. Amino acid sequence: CASRLGAVGNTIYF.

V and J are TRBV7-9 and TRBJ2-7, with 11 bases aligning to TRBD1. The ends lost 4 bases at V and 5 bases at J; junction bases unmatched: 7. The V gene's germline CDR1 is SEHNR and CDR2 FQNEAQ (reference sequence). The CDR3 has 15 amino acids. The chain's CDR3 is CASSSRTGGADEQYF. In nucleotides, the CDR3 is TGTGCCAGCAGCTCCCGGACAGGGGGCGCAGACGAGCAGTACTTC.

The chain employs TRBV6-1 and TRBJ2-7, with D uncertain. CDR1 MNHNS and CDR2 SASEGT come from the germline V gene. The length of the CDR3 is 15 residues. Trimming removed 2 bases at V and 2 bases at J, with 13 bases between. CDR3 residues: CASSEMVRLTYEQYF. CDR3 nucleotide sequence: TGTGCCAGCAGTGAAATGGTCAGGCTTACCTACGAGCAGTACTTC.

DNA of the CDR3: TGTGCCAGCAGCACCCGGGACTTAAAATACAATGAGCAGTTCTTC. Translated: CASSTRDLKYNEQFF. The chain carries TRBV21-1 and TRBJ2-1; the D call of TRBD2 is as the table states it, not checked on the DNA. TRBV21-1 is listed as a pseudogene. This CDR3 is 15 amino acids long.

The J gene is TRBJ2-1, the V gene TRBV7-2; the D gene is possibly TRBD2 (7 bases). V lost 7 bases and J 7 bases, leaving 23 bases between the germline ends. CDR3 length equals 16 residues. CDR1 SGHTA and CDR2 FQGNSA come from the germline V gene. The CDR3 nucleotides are TGTGCCAGCACCCGGCTGGGGGGCGGGAGTAGAAATGAGCAGTTCTTC. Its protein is CASTRLGGGSRNEQFF.

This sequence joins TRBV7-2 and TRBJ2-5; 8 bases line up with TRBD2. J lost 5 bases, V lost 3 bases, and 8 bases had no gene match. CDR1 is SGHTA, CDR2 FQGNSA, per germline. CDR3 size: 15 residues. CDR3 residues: CASSFRTSLGETQYF. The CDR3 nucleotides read TGTGCCAGCAGCTTTCGGACTAGCCTGGGGGAGACCCAGTACTTC.

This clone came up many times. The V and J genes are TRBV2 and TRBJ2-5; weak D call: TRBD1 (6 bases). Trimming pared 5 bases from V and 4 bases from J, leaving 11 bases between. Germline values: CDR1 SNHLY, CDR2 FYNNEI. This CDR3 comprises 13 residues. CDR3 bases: TGTGCCAGCAGTACAACAGGGCCAGAGACCCAGTACTTC. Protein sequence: CASSTTGPETQYF.

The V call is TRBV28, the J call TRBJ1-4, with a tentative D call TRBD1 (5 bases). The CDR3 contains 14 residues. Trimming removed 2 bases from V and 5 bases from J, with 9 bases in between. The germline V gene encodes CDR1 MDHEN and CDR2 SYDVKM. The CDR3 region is CASSLGGHNEKLFF. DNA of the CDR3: TGTGCCAGCAGTTTAGGCGGACACAATGAAAAACTGTTTTTT.

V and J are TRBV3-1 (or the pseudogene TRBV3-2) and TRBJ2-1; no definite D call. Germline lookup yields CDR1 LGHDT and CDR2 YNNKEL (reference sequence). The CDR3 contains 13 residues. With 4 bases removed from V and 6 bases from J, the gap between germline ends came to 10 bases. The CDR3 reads CASSRSRSNEQFF. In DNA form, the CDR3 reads TGTGCCAGCAGCCGGAGCCGCAGCAATGAGCAGTTCTTC.

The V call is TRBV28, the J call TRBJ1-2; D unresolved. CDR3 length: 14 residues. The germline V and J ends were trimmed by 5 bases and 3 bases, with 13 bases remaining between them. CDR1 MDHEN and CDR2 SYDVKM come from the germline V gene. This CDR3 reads CASSLPVFDYGYTF. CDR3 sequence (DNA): TGTGCCAGCAGTCTCCCGGTCTTCGACTATGGCTACACCTTC.